These 15 T cell receptor beta chains were sequenced from one sample in a study of blood T cell repertoires in COVID-19. Sequenced by immunoSEQ multiplex PCR; TCRdb stores in-frame clones only, minus some. The sample comprises more than 35,000 clones, around 80% of which are singletons, and approximately 15% rests with the top ten. The sequenced sample consisted of peripheral blood. The receptors were gathered from a man aged 70 or older with acute or convalescent COVID-19.

The genes are TRBV2 and TRBJ2-6; 9 bases are a match to TRBD1. This CDR3 contains 15 residues. The junction had 4 bases not matched to a gene; V was cut back by 8 bases and J by 2 bases. Per germline, CDR1 SNHLY and CDR2 FYNNEI. The CDR3 sequence: CASGTGQAGANVLTF. CDR3 coding DNA: TGTGCCAGCGGGACAGGGCAGGCTGGGGCCAACGTCCTGACTTTC.

This rearrangement joins TRBV9 to TRBJ2-7, with 8 bases aligning to TRBD1. Germline V gene data show CDR1 as SGDLS and CDR2 as YYNGEE. CDR3 size: 16 residues. V trimming: 2 bases; J trimming: 2 bases; junction bases outside the gene matches: 9. This CDR3 is CASSVSGQGSTYEQYF. CDR3 bases: TGTGCCAGCAGCGTTTCCGGACAGGGATCGACCTACGAGCAGTACTTC.

The rearrangement uses TRBV30 and TRBJ2-5; 10 bases fit TRBD1. From germline, CDR1 is GTSNPN and CDR2 SVGIG (reference sequence). This CDR3 has 15 residues. The V gene end was trimmed by 2 bases and the J gene end by 4 bases; junction bases not matched to a gene: 7. CDR3: CAWSLADRGPETQYF. In nucleotides, the CDR3 is TGTGCCTGGAGTCTAGCCGACAGGGGGCCAGAGACCCAGTACTTC.

The CDR3 spells CASSIVVYNEQFF. CDR3 bases: TGTGCCAGTAGTATAGTAGTATACAATGAGCAGTTCTTC. The chain employs TRBV19 and TRBJ2-1; D is undetermined. V shed 1 base and J shed 4 bases, with 5 bases lying between them. Germline V gene lookup returns CDR1 LNHDA and CDR2 SQIVND (reference sequence). The CDR3 has 13 residues.

V usage is TRBV5-1 and J usage is TRBJ2-3; D possibly corresponds to TRBD2 (7 bases). Trimming removed 0 bases at V and 3 bases at J, with 14 bases between. The CDR3 contains 16 residues. Germline CDR1 is SGHRS and CDR2 is YFSETQ. CDR3 amino acids: CASSLAPRGGTDTQYF. CDR3 DNA sequence: TGCGCCAGCAGCTTGGCTCCCAGGGGAGGGACAGATACGCAGTATTTT.

CDR3 DNA: TGCGCCAGCAGCCAAGACCTAGGACAGTACTATGGCTACACCTTC. Translated: CASSQDLGQYYGYTF. The rearrangement joins TRBV4-3 to TRBJ1-2; TRBD1 might be the D (6 bases). V was trimmed by 0 bases and J by 3 bases, leaving 11 bases between them. Looked up from germline, CDR1 is LGHNA and CDR2 is YSLEER. This CDR3 is 15 amino acids long.

The chain employs TRBV28 and TRBJ1-1; tentatively, D is TRBD1 (6 bases). The CDR3 is made up of 14 amino acids. Germline CDR1 MDHEN, CDR2 SYDVKM. Trimming stripped 3 bases from V and 4 bases from J, with 12 bases between. This CDR3 reads CASSFRGVSTEAFF. DNA of the CDR3: TGTGCCAGCAGTTTCAGGGGTGTGAGCACTGAAGCTTTCTTT.

The genes are TRBV28 and TRBJ2-7; D unresolved. The germline V and J ends were trimmed by 5 bases and 1 base, with 9 bases remaining between them. Germline V gene data show CDR1 as MDHEN and CDR2 as SYDVKM. The CDR3 loop spans 13 amino acids. The CDR3 loop reads CASSNGGSYEQYF. The DNA for the CDR3 is TGTGCCAGCAGTAACGGCGGATCCTACGAGCAGTACTTC.

The rearrangement joins TRBV30 to TRBJ1-5; D not resolved. The V gene lost 5 bases and the J gene lost 0 bases, with 8 bases spanning the gap. The CDR3 has 13 residues. Germline assignment: CDR1 GTSNPN and CDR2 SVGIG (reference sequence). The CDR3, as DNA: TGTGCCTGGTCCGGGAGTAGCAATCAGCCCCAGCATTTT. Translation: CAWSGSSNQPQHF.

The chain joins TRBV28 to TRBJ1-4, with D perhaps matching TRBD1 (6 bases). V was shortened by 3 bases and J by 4 bases, with 18 bases between the two germline ends. CDR3 size: 17 residues. Looked up from germline, CDR1 is MDHEN and CDR2 is SYDVKM. As DNA, the CDR3 is TGTGCCAGCAGTTTGATGGGTCGGGGGGCCAGTAATGAAAAACTGTTTTTT. This translates into CASSLMGRGASNEKLFF.

This chain uses TRBV5-1 with TRBJ1-5; 8 bases match TRBD1. Germline assignment: CDR1 SGHRS and CDR2 YFSETQ. CDR3 size: 18 residues. V was pared by 0 bases and J by 7 bases, with 15 bases of the junction left unmatched. The DNA of the CDR3 is TGCGCCAGCAGCTTGGAGGGCGGGCAGGGGGCCGCGGGGCAGCCCCAGCATTTT. It yields the protein CASSLEGGQGAAGQPQHF.

The genes are TRBV3-1 (or the pseudogene TRBV3-2) and TRBJ1-1; the match to TRBD1 covers 8 bases. Trimming at V came to 4 bases and at J to 1 base, leaving 8 bases not matched to a gene. Germline CDR1 LGHDT, CDR2 YNNKEL (reference sequence). The CDR3 sequence is 16 residues long. CDR3 sequence reads: CASSLRTGSRNTEAFF. In DNA form, the CDR3 reads TGTGCCAGCAGCCTCCGGACAGGGTCCAGGAACACTGAAGCTTTCTTT.

The CDR3 coding sequence is TGTGCCAGCAGGACATCAGGGTACACTGAAGCTTTCTTT. Its translation: CASRTSGYTEAFF. V is TRBV12-3 or TRBV12-4 and J is TRBJ1-1, with D tentatively TRBD1 (5 bases). This CDR3 spans 13 amino acids. Trimming took 6 bases from V and 3 from J, leaving 11 bases between them.

This clone has only a few counts. This chain joins TRBV11-2 and TRBJ2-7, with 7 bases fitting TRBD1. The CDR3 has 16 amino acids. Germline V CDR1 and CDR2: SGHAT, FQNNGV. V shed 5 bases, J shed 0 bases, and the junction held 10 bases outside the gene matches. CDR3 residues: CASSLKGGADSYEQYF. CDR3 nucleotide sequence: TGTGCCAGCAGCCTTAAAGGGGGCGCCGACTCCTACGAGCAGTACTTC. Full variable domain (outside the CDR3, taken from reference TRBV11-2 and TRBJ2-7): EAGVAQSPRYKIIEKRQSVAFWCNPISGHATLYWYQQILGQGPKLLIQFQNNGVVDDSQLPKDRFSAERLKGVDSTLKIQPAKLEDSAVYLCASSLKGGADSYEQYFGPGTRLTVT.

This chain uses TRBV7-9 with TRBJ1-5; D not resolved. Germline V lookup: CDR1 SEHNR, CDR2 FQNEAQ (reference sequence). CDR3 size: 14 residues. Trimming took off 9 bases at V and 0 bases at J, with 12 bases between the two ends. The CDR3 DNA reads TGTGCCAGGGGTCGGAGCGATAGCAATCAGCCCCAGCATTTT. It yields the protein CARGRSDSNQPQHF. Drawing the rest from reference TRBV7-9 and TRBJ1-5, the complete variable domain is DTGVSQNPRHKITKRGQNVTFRCDPISEHNRLYWYRQTLGQGPEFLTYFQNEAQLEKSRLLSDRFSAERPKGSFSTLEIQRTEQGDSAMYLCARGRSDSNQPQHFGDGTRLSIL.